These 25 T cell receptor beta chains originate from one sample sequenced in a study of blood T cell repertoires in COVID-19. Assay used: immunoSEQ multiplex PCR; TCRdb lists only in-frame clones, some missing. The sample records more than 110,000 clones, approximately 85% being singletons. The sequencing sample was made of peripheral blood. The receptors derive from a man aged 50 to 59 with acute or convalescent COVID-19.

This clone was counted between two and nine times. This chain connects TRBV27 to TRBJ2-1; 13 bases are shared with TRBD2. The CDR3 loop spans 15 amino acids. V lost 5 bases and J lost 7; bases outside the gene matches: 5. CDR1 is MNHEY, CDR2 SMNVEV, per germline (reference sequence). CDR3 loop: CASSLGLAGVNEQFF. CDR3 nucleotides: TGTGCCAGCAGTCTAGGACTAGCGGGAGTGAATGAGCAGTTCTTC.

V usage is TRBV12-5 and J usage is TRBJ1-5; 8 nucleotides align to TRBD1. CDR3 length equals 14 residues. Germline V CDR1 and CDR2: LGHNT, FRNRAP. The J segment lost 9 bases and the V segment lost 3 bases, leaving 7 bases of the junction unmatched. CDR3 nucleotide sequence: TGTGCTAGTGGTTTCGGCTTGACAGGGGCGCCCCAGCATTTT. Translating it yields CASGFGLTGAPQHF.

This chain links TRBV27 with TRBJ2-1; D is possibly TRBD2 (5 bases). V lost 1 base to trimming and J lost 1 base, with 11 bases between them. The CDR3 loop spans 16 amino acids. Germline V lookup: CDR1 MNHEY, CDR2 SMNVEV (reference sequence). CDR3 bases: TGTGCCAGCAGTTTATACTCGGCGGGTTCCTACAATGAGCAGTTCTTC. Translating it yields CASSLYSAGSYNEQFF.

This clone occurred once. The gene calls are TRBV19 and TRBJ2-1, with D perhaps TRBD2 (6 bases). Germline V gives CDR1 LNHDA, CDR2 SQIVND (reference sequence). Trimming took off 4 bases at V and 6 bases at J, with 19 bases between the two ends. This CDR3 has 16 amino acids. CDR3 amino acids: CASSTRQGLRTNEQFF. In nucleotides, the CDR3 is TGTGCCAGTAGTACCCGCCAGGGACTCCGGACCAATGAGCAGTTCTTC.

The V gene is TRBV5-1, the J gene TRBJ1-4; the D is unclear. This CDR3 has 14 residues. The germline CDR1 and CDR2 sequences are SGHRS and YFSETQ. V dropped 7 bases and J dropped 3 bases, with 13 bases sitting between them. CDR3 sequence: CASGPFGANEKLFF. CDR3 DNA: TGCGCCAGCGGCCCGTTTGGAGCTAATGAAAAACTGTTTTTT.

The CDR3 DNA is TGTGCCAGCAGTTACGCGCCGGACATAATGAACACTGAAGCTTTCTTT. Amino acid sequence: CASSYAPDIMNTEAFF. The chain is built from TRBV6-6 and TRBJ1-1; a possible D gene is TRBD1 (5 bases). The CDR3 length is 16 residues. Germline values: CDR1 MNHNY, CDR2 SVGAGI (reference sequence). With 2 bases removed from V and 0 bases from J, the gap between germline ends came to 13 bases.

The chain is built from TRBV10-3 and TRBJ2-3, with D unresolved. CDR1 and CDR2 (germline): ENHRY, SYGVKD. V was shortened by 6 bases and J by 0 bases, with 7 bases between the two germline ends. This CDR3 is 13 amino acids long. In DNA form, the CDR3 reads TGTGCCATCAGGTCCTTGAGCACAGATACGCAGTATTTT. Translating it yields CAIRSLSTDTQYF.

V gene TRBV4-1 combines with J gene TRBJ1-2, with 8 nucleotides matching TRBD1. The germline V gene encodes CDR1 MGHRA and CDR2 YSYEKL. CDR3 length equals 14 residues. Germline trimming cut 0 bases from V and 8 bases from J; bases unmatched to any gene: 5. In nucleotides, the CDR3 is TGCGCCAGCAGCCAAGACGGACAGGGTCAAGGCTACACCTTC. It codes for CASSQDGQGQGYTF.

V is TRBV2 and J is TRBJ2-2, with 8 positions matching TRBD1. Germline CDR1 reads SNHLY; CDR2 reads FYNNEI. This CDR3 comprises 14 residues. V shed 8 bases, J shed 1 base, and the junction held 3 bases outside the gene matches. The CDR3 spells CASRDRMNTGELFF. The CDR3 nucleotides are TGTGCCAGCCGGGACAGGATGAACACCGGGGAGCTGTTTTTT.

CDR3: CASSTKTGGNEKLFF. In nucleotides, the CDR3 is TGTGCCAGCAGCACCAAGACAGGGGGTAATGAAAAACTGTTTTTT. V usage is TRBV7-9 and J usage is TRBJ1-4; the match to TRBD1 covers 9 bases. The trim removed 5 bases at V and 4 bases at J, leaving 5 bases unmatched. Germline CDR1 reads SEHNR; CDR2 reads FQNEAQ (reference sequence). The CDR3 has 15 amino acids.

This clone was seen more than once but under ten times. The CDR3 DNA sequence: TGTGCCAGCAGTTTACTTAGGACAGGGAGAAATGGCTACACCTTC. This translates into CASSLLRTGRNGYTF. This chain joins TRBV27 and TRBJ1-2, with 8 bases aligning to TRBD1. The germline V gene encodes CDR1 MNHEY and CDR2 SMNVEV (reference sequence). CDR3 length equals 15 residues. V shed 2 bases and J 6 bases; nucleotides not matched to a gene: 8.

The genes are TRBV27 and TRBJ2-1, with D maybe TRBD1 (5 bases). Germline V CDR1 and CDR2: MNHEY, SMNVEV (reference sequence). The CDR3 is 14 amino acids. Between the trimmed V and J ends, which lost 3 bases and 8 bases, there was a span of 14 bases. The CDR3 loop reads CASSFHKQVDEQFF. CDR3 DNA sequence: TGTGCCAGCAGTTTCCATAAACAGGTGGATGAGCAGTTCTTC.

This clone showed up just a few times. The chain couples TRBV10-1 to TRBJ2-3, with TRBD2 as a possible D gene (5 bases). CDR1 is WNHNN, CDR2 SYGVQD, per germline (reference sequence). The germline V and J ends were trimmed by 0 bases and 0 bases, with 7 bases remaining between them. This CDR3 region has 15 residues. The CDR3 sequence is CASSESGLSTDTQYF. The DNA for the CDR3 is TGCGCCAGCAGTGAGTCTGGACTGAGCACAGATACGCAGTATTTT.

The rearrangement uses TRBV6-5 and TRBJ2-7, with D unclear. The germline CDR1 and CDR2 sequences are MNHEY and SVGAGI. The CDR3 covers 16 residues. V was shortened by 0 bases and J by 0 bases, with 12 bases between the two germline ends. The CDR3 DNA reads TGTGCCAGCAGTTACTCGATTACAAAGAACTCCTACGAGCAGTACTTC. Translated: CASSYSITKNSYEQYF.

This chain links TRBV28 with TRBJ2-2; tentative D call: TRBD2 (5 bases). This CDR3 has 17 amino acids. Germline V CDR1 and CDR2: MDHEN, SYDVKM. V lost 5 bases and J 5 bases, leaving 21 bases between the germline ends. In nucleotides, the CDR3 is TGTGCCAGCAGTGGCAGGAGAGGGAAGGTTGGGACCGGGGAGCTGTTTTTT. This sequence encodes CASSGRRGKVGTGELFF.

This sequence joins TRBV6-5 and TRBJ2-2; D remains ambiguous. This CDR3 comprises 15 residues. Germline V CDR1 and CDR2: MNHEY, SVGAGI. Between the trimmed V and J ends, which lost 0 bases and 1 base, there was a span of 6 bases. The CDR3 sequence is CASSYSQENTGELFF. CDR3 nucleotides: TGTGCCAGCAGTTACTCCCAGGAGAACACCGGGGAGCTGTTTTTT.

CDR3 nucleotide sequence: TGTGCCAGCCGTTCTAGGGGGGGCACAGGTGGCTACACCTTC. Amino acid sequence: CASRSRGGTGGYTF. The chain recombines TRBV6-5 with TRBJ1-2; tentative D call: TRBD1 (6 bases). The V end was cut by 8 bases, the J end by 7 bases, with 20 bases between. The CDR3 loop spans 14 amino acids. Germline lookup yields CDR1 MNHEY and CDR2 SVGAGI.

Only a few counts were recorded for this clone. The DNA of the CDR3 is TGTGCCAGCAGTTACAGGGTGGGTACCTACGAGCAGTACTTC. It encodes CASSYRVGTYEQYF. The V and J genes are TRBV2 and TRBJ2-7; D is possibly TRBD1 (6 bases). The germline V gene has CDR1 SNHLY and CDR2 FYNNEI. V lost 5 bases and J 2 bases, leaving 13 bases between the germline ends. This CDR3 has 14 amino acids.

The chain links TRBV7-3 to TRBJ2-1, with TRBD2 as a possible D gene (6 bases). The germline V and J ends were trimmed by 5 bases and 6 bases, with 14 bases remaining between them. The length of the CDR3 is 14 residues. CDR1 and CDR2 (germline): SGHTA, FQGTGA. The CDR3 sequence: CASSPGSRANEQFF. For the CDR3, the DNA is TGTGCCAGCAGCCCCGGGAGTAGGGCCAATGAGCAGTTCTTC.

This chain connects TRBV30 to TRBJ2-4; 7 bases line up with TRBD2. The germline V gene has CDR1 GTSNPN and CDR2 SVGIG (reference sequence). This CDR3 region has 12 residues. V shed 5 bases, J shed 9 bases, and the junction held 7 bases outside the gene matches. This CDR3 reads CAWSYPGGIQYF. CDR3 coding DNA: TGTGCCTGGTCTTACCCGGGGGGCATTCAGTACTTC.

The CDR3 reads CASSQGLAADTQYF. Written as DNA, the CDR3 is TGTGCCAGCAGCCAGGGACTGGCGGCAGATACGCAGTATTTT. The chain carries TRBV14 and TRBJ2-3; perhaps TRBD2 as D (6 bases). The V gene's germline CDR1 is SGHDN and CDR2 FVKESK. The CDR3 loop spans 14 amino acids. The V end lost 3 bases, the J end lost 4 bases, and 11 bases lay between the germline ends.

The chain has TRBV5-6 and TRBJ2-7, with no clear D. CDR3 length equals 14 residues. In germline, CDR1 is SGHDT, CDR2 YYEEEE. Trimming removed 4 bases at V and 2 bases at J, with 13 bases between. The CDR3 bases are TGTGCCAGCAGCCTGGCAGTTACTACCTACGAGCAGTACTTC. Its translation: CASSLAVTTYEQYF. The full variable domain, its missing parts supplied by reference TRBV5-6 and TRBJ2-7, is DAGVTQSPTHLIKTRGQQVTLRCSPKSGHDTVSWYQQALGQGPQFIFQYYEEEERQRGNFPDRFSGHQFPNYSSELNVNALLLGDSALYLCASSLAVTTYEQYFGPGTRLTVT.

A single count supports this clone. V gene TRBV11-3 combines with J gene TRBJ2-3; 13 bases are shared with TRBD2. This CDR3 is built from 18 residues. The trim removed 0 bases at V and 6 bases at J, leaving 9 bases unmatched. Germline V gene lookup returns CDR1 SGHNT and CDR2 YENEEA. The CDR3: CASSLEGLAGVWGDTQYF. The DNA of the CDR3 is TGTGCCAGCAGCTTAGAAGGACTAGCGGGAGTGTGGGGGGATACGCAGTATTTT.

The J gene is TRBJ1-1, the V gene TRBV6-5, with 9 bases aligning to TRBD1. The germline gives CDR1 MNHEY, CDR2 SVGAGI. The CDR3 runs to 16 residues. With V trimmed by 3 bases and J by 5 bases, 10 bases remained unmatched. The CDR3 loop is CASSYIGTGRGTEAFF. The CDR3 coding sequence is TGTGCCAGCAGTTATATCGGGACAGGGCGTGGGACTGAAGCTTTCTTT.

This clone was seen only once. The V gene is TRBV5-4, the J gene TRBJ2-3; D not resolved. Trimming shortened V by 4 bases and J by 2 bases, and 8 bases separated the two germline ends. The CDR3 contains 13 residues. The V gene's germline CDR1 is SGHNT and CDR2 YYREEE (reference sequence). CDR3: CASSPPFTDTQYF. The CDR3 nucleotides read TGTGCCAGCAGCCCCCCCTTCACAGATACGCAGTATTTT.